This T cell receptor (beta chain) appears in the sequencing data of a study of cytomegalovirus exposure and HLA in healthy donors. Primers: 60 Vbeta forward and 13 Jbeta reverse. Using immunoSEQ multiplex PCR, the repertoire was profiled, and TCRdb retains in-frame clones only, with some absent. The table has 90,000 to 110,000 clones, 65% to 90% seen once. The CDR3 contains 15 residues. J gave up 0 bases and V 5 bases, and 6 bases lay outside the gene matches. Germline CDR1 and CDR2: GTSNPN and SVGIG (reference sequence). The chain couples TRBV30 to TRBJ1-2, with 10 positions matching TRBD1. This TCR was recovered from a man younger than 40 in good health and CMV-seropositive. Specimen: PBMCs. Here the CDR3 DNA reads TGTGCCTGGGCTGGGACAGGGGCCTCTAACTATGGCTACACCTTC. Translated, it gives CAWAGTGASNYGYTF.